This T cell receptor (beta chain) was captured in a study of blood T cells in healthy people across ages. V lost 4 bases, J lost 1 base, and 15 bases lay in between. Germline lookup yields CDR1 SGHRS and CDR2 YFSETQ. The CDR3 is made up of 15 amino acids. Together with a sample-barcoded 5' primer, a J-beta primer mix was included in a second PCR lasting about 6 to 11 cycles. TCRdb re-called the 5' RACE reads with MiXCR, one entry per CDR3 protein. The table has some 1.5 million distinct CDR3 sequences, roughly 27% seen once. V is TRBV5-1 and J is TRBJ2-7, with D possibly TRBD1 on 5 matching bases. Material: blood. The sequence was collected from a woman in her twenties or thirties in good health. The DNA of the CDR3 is TGCGCCAGCAGCCCTGGGGCTATGATTTCCTACGAGCAGTACTTC. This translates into CASSPGAMISYEQYF.